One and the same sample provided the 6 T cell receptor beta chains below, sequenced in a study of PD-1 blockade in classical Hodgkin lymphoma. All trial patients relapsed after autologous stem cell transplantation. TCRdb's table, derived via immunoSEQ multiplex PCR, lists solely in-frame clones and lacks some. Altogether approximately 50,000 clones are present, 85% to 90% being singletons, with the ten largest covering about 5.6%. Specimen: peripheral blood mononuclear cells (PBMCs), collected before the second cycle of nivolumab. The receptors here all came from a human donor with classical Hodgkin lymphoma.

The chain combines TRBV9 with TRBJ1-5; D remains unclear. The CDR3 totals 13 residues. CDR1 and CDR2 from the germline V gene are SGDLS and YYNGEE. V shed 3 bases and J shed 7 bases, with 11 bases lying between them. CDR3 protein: CASSEGPLQPQHF. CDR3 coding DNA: TGTGCCAGCAGCGAGGGCCCCTTACAGCCCCAGCATTTT.

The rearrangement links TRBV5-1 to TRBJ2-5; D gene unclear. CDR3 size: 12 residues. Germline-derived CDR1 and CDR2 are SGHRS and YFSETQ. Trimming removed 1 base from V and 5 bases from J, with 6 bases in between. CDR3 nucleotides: TGCGCCAGCAGCTTGCCTGGCGAGACCCAGTACTTC. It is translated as CASSLPGETQYF.

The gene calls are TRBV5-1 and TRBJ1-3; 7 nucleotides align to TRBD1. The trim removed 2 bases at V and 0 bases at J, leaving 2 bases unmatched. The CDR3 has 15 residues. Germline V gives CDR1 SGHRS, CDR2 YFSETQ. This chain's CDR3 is CASSLQGFSGNTIYF. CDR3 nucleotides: TGCGCCAGCAGCTTACAGGGGTTCTCTGGAAACACCATATATTTT.

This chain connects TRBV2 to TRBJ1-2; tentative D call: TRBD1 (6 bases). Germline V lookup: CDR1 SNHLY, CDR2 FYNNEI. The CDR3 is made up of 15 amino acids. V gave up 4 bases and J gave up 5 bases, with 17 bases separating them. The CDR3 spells CASSVYQGLGYGYTF. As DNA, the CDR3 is TGTGCCAGCAGTGTTTATCAGGGGTTGGGGTATGGCTACACCTTC.

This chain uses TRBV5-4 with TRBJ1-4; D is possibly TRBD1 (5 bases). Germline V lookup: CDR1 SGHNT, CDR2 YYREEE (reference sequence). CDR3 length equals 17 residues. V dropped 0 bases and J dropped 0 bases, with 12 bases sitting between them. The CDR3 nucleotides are TGTGCCAGCAGCTTGGCGTCCCAGGGAACAACTAATGAAAAACTGTTTTTT. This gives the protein CASSLASQGTTNEKLFF.

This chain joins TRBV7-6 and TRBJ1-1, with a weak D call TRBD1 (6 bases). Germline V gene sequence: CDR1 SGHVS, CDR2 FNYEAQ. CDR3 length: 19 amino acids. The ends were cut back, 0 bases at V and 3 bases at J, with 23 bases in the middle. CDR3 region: CASSLAFKAGAGSYTEAFF. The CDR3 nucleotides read TGTGCCAGCAGCTTAGCGTTCAAGGCAGGGGCGGGGTCATACACTGAAGCTTTCTTT.